This T cell receptor (beta chain) was recorded in a study of blood T cell repertoires in COVID-19. A Seattle source enrolled patients during active infection and followed them longitudinally. The germline V gene encodes CDR1 MDHEN and CDR2 SYDVKM. Trimming removed 5 bases at V and 7 bases at J, with 15 bases between. The CDR3 is 15 residues long. Original processing methods: Nucleated cell counts were estimated from reference gene primer amplification. Sequencing used immunoSEQ multiplex PCR; TCRdb keeps in-frame clones, though not all of them. V, J and clone size are those of that table, while D and trimming were read from the DNA. The table shows some 140,000 clones, with over 75% occurring only once.

This clonotype was sampled from a man aged 60-69 years with COVID-19, enrolled during active disease. The sequenced material came from peripheral blood. This chain connects TRBV28 to TRBJ1-6; D is perhaps TRBD1 (6 bases). CDR3 in amino acids: CASSPQGRGNSPLHF. The CDR3 DNA follows: TGTGCCAGCAGTCCCCAGGGCAGGGGCAATTCACCCCTCCACTTT.